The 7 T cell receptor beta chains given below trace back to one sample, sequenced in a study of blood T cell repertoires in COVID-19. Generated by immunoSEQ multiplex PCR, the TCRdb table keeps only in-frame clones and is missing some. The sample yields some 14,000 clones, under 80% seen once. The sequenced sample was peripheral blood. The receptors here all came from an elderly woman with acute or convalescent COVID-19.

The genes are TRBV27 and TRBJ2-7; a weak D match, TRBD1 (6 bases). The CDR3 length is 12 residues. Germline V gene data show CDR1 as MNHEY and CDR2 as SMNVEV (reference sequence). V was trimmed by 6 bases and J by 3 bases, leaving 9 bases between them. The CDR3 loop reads CASSIQGYEQYF. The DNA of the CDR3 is TGTGCCAGCAGCATACAGGGCTACGAGCAGTACTTC.

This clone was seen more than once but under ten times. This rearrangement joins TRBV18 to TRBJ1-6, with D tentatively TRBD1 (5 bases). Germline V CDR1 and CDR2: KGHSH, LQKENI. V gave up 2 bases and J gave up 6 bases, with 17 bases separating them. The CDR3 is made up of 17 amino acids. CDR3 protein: CASSPSLLRQSNSPLHF. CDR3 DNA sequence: TGTGCCAGCTCACCATCCCTCCTGCGACAGAGTAATTCACCCCTCCACTTT.

The CDR3 DNA is TGCGCCAGCAGCTTGGCCCTAGGAGCGGGGATCACTGAAGCTTTCTTT. Translating it yields CASSLALGAGITEAFF. The chain is built from TRBV5-1 and TRBJ1-1; D not certain. V lost 0 bases, J lost 4 bases, and 16 bases lay in between. Germline lookup yields CDR1 SGHRS and CDR2 YFSETQ. The CDR3 is 16 residues long. Full variable domain (missing parts from reference TRBV5-1 and TRBJ1-1): KAGVTQTPRYLIKTRGQQVTLSCSPISGHRSVSWYQQTPGQGLQFLFEYFSETQRNKGNFPGRFSGRQFSNSRSEMNVSTLELGDSALYLCASSLALGAGITEAFFGQGTRLTVV.

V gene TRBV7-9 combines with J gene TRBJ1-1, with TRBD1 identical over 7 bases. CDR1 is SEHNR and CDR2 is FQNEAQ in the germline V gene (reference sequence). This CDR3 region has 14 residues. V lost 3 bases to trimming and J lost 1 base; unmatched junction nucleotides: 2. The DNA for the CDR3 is TGTGCCAGCAGCTTGCAGGGGGAGAACACTGAAGCTTTCTTT. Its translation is CASSLQGENTEAFF. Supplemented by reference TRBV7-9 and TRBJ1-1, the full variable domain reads DTGVSQNPRHKITKRGQNVTFRCDPISEHNRLYWYRQTLGQGPEFLTYFQNEAQLEKSRLLSDRFSAERPKGSFSTLEIQRTEQGDSAMYLCASSLQGENTEAFFGQGTRLTVV.

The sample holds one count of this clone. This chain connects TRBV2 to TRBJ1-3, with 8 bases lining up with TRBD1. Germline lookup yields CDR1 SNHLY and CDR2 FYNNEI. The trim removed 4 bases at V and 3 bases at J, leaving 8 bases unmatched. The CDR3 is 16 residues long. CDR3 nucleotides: TGTGCCAGCAGTGCGGACAGGGTGAGGAGTGGAAACACCATATATTTT. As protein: CASSADRVRSGNTIYF.

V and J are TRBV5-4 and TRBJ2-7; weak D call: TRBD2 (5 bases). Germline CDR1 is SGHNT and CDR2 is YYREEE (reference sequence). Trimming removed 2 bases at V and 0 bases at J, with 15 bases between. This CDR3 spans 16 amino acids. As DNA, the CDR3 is TGTGCCAGCAGCTTAGGCAGGTCAACTAGCTCCTACGAGCAGTACTTC. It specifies CASSLGRSTSSYEQYF. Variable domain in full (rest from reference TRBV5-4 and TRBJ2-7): ETGVTQSPTHLIKTRGQQVTLRCSSQSGHNTVSWYQQALGQGPQFIFQYYREEENGRGNFPPRFSGLQFPNYSSELNVNALELDDSALYLCASSLGRSTSSYEQYFGPGTRLTVT.

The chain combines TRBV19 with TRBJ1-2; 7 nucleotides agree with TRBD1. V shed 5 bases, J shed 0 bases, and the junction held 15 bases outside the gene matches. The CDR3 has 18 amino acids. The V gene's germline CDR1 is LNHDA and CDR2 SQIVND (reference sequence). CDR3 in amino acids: CASSVRRPGQFSNYGYTF. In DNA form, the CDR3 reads TGTGCCAGTAGTGTTCGACGGCCGGGACAGTTTTCTAACTATGGCTACACCTTC.